Below are 5 T cell receptor beta chains sequenced from a single sample in a study of T cells in Graves' hyperthyroidism and ophthalmopathy. The TCR beta CDR3 regions underwent amplification using RNA transcripts as the source. With the HTBI primer set, the TCR CDR3 went through a first round of RT-PCR. MiXCR was run by TCRdb on the multiplex PCR reads, yielding one entry per CDR3 protein. The profile covers hundreds of thousands of distinct CDR3 sequences, with just under 45% appearing a single time and about 7.2% taken by the ten largest. Sequences were obtained from peripheral blood or thyroid tissue (not recorded which). The receptors were sampled from an adult man with Graves' disease, either hyperthyroidism or ophthalmopathy (not recorded which).

This clonotype was found a few times. The chain uses TRBV6-1 and TRBJ2-1; TRBD1 is a possible D gene (5 bases). Trimming stripped 3 bases from V and 1 base from J, with 10 bases between. Germline CDR1 MNHNS, CDR2 SASEGT. The CDR3 sequence is 15 residues long. The CDR3 DNA follows: TGTGCCAGCAGTGATCCCAGGGCTTCCTACAATGAGCAGTTCTTC. Protein: CASSDPRASYNEQFF.

The chain joins TRBV29-1 to TRBJ1-2; D might be TRBD1 (6 bases). Germline V lookup: CDR1 SQVTM, CDR2 ANQGSEA. V lost 7 bases and J lost 5, with 23 bases in between. The length of the CDR3 is 15 residues. As DNA, the CDR3 is TGCAGCGGGACAATGACAGGAGACGGGGTATATGGCTACACCTTC. It translates to CSGTMTGDGVYGYTF.

CDR3 sequence: CATSDSLSDTQYF. In DNA, the CDR3 is TGTGCCACCAGTGACTCTCTATCCGATACGCAGTATTTT. The chain is built from TRBV24-1 and TRBJ2-3, with D unclear. Germline-derived CDR1 and CDR2 are KGHDR and SFDVKD. Trimming removed 4 bases at V and 6 bases at J, with 10 bases between. The CDR3 length is 13 residues.

This clonotype was observed many times. The chain is built from TRBV7-9 and TRBJ2-5; D is unclear. Germline V gives CDR1 SEHNR, CDR2 FQNEAQ (reference sequence). CDR3 length equals 14 residues. Trimming pared 1 base from V and 1 base from J, leaving 7 bases between. The CDR3 is CASSLGTVQETQYF. As DNA, the CDR3 is TGTGCCAGCAGCTTAGGCACAGTCCAAGAGACCCAGTACTTC.

This clonotype was recorded many times. CDR3 sequence (DNA): TGCAGCGCAGCCGGACTAGCGGTTTACGAGCAGTACTTC. It translates to CSAAGLAVYEQYF. The rearrangement uses TRBV29-1 and TRBJ2-7; 10 positions agree with TRBD2. Per the germline V gene, CDR1 is SQVTM and CDR2 is ANQGSEA. Unmatched junction bases numbered 7, after V lost 7 bases and J lost 4 bases. This CDR3 has 13 amino acids.